The source of this T cell receptor (beta chain) is a study of blood T cell repertoires in COVID-19. This CDR3 region has 14 residues. With V trimmed by 6 bases and J by 7 bases, 6 bases remained unmatched. The germline gives CDR1 SEHNR, CDR2 FQNEAQ (reference sequence). Assay: immunoSEQ multiplex PCR; the TCRdb copy retains only in-frame clones and omits some. This table holds 150,000 to 200,000 clones, more than 75% found once. This clonotype was obtained from a human donor in a cohort sampled during active COVID-19. Sequencing input: peripheral blood. This rearrangement joins TRBV7-9 to TRBJ2-1; 10 bases align to TRBD1. The DNA for the CDR3 is TGTGCCAGCAGTTCCTGGACAGGGGGTAATGAGCAGTTCTTC. Residues: CASSSWTGGNEQFF. Complete variable domain (other parts from reference TRBV7-9 and TRBJ2-1): DTGVSQNPRHKITKRGQNVTFRCDPISEHNRLYWYRQTLGQGPEFLTYFQNEAQLEKSRLLSDRFSAERPKGSFSTLEIQRTEQGDSAMYLCASSSWTGGNEQFFGPGTRLTVL.